Shown below are 4 T cell receptor beta chains from a single sample sequenced in a study of T cells in Graves' hyperthyroidism and ophthalmopathy. Authors of the study amplified TCR beta CDR3 regions from RNA transcripts. A first-round RT-PCR of the TCR CDR3 used the HTBI primer set. Using its own MiXCR run on the multiplex PCR reads, TCRdb lists one record per CDR3 protein. The sample records approximately 430,000 distinct CDR3 sequences, roughly 15% being singletons. Sequencing was carried out using blood. Receptors originate from a young man with Graves' ophthalmopathy.

This chain joins TRBV10-2 and TRBJ2-3; unclear D gene. The ends were cut back, 11 bases at V and 4 bases at J, with 10 bases in the middle. The CDR3 covers 11 residues. The germline V gene encodes CDR1 WSHSY and CDR2 SAAADI. The CDR3 loop reads CAAEGSDTQYF. The DNA for the CDR3 is TGCGCCGCAGAAGGCTCAGATACGCAGTATTTT.

This clonotype was detected ten times or more. The chain joins TRBV19 to TRBJ1-2, with 10 bases lining up with TRBD1. CDR1 LNHDA and CDR2 SQIVND come from the germline V gene (reference sequence). The CDR3 spans 14 residues. With V trimmed by 6 bases and J by 7 bases, 8 bases remained unmatched. Here the CDR3 DNA reads TGTGCCAGTAGGATGCTCGACAGGGGGCCTGGCTACACCTTC. It translates to CASRMLDRGPGYTF. The whole variable domain, filled in from reference TRBV19 and TRBJ1-2, reads DGGITQSPKYLFRKEGQNVTLSCEQNLNHDAMYWYRQDPGQGLRLIYYSQIVNDFQKGDIAEGYSVSREKKESFPLTVTSAQKNPTAFYLCASRMLDRGPGYTFGSGTRLTVV.

Details on this clonotype: Just one base apart from a much larger clone, this may be a read error. The chain has TRBV6-2 or TRBV6-3 and TRBJ1-2; 9 positions match TRBD1. J was trimmed by 1 base and V by 0 bases; bases with no gene match: 6. CDR1 is MNHEY and CDR2 is SVGEGT in the germline V gene. There are 17 residues in the CDR3. The CDR3 DNA is TGTGCCAGCAGTTACTCGGACAGGGGAAGGCTTAACTATGGCTACACCTTC. It translates to CASSYSDRGRLNYGYTF.

This clonotype was observed at least ten times. This rearrangement joins TRBV6-1 to TRBJ1-2; 7 bases match TRBD1. After removal of 5 bases from V and 4 bases from J, the junction contained 13 bases not matched to a gene. The CDR3 runs to 16 residues. From germline, CDR1 is MNHNS and CDR2 SASEGT. CDR3 in DNA: TGTGCCAGCAGTTACCGGGGGGACAGCGGACCCTATGGCTACACCTTC. Its translation is CASSYRGDSGPYGYTF.